This TCR beta chain was recovered during a study of vaccination and CD4 T cells after COVID-19. Across the whole study: Post-vaccine specimens were obtained a median approximately 70 days after dose two (range 14 to 241). Overlapping spike peptides served as the stimulus for the cells. These peptides came from SARS-CoV-2 and from the common cold coronaviruses HCoV-NL63, HCoV-OC43 and HCoV-229E.

In the case of this clonotype: Its antigen is currently unknown.

Cultured CD4+ T-cell DNA underwent Oncomine TCR Beta short-read sequencing. Genomic DNA was taken out of cultured CD4+ T cells by extraction. From the PCR reads, TCRdb called clonotypes with MiXCR, one entry per CDR3 protein. The sample gives more than 15,000 distinct CDR3 sequences, approximately 59% of which show up once; 4% to 6.5% is in the top ten. The treatment here: approximately 10-day PBMC culture with coronavirus spike peptide pools or control peptides (ViraFEST assay). The length of the CDR3 is 13 residues. Germline V gives CDR1 SGHVS, CDR2 FNYEAQ. The germline V and J ends were trimmed by 5 bases and 5 bases, with 10 bases remaining between them.

The source was CD4+ T cells from blood, cultured in vitro, collected after SARS-CoV-2 vaccination. The sequence was obtained from a human donor who had recovered from COVID-19. The chain combines TRBV7-6 with TRBJ2-1, with D unclear. CDR3 DNA sequence: TGTGCCAGCAGCCCACTTATTGACAATGAGCAGTTCTTC. This encodes CASSPLIDNEQFF.